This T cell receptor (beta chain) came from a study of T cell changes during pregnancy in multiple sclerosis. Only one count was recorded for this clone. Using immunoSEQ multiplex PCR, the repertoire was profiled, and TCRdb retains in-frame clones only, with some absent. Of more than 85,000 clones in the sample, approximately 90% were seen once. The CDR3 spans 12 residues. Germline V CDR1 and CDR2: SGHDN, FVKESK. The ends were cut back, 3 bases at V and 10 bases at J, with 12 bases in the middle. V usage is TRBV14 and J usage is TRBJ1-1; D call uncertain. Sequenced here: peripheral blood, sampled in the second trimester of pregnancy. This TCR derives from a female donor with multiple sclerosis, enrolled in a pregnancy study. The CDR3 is CASSHSTEGAFF. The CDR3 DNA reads TGTGCCAGCAGCCACTCGACCGAGGGAGCTTTCTTT.